This section outlines one T cell receptor (beta chain) sequence together with its context. The data were produced by immunoSEQ multiplex PCR, yet TCRdb's version contains in-frame clones alone and is incomplete. The data show more than 75,000 clones, approximately 90% seen once. The data derive from a study of T cell responses to AZD1222 COVID-19 vaccine. Germline lookup yields CDR1 LNHDA and CDR2 SQIVND (reference sequence). The CDR3 has 17 amino acids. V lost 0 bases to trimming and J lost 2 bases, with 11 bases between them. Sample: peripheral blood, taken 28 days after the second AZD1222 dose. This sequence was found in an adult who received the AZD1222 COVID-19 vaccine. The rearrangement uses TRBV19 and TRBJ2-6, with D possibly called TRBD1 or TRBD2 (5 bases each). DNA of the CDR3: TGTGCCAGTAGTATAGAAAGGGTGGGGGCTGGGGCCAACGTCCTGACTTTC. It encodes CASSIERVGAGANVLTF.